A selection of T cell receptor beta chains follows, all from one sample in a study of shared clonotypes between healthy human individuals. Produced via immunoSEQ multiplex PCR; TCRdb's table is partial and in-frame only. The table lists about 510,000 clones, over 60% of them singletons. The specimen was PBMCs. The receptors come from a woman aged 40 to 49 in good health. Some clones in this sample may be carry-over from other donors' samples. Each CDR3 is given with its conserved first and last residue. The order of the fields is J gene, D gene, clone size, V gene, CDR3 protein, CDR3 DNA. D genes are given only for firm matches. Not every row has a clone size; where given, it reads once, few, many or a size class.

j_gene: TRBJ2-7; d_gene: -; abundance: -; v_gene: TRBV7-2; CDR3aa: CASSLRRDGPYEQYF; CDR3nt: TGTGCCAGCAGCTTAAGGAGGGACGGACCCTACGAGCAGTACTTC
j_gene: TRBJ2-5; d_gene: TRBD2; abundance: -; v_gene: TRBV27; CDR3aa: CASSLTGGRETQYF; CDR3nt: TGTGCCAGCAGTTTAACGGGAGGGAGAGAGACCCAGTACTTC
j_gene: TRBJ2-1; d_gene: TRBD2; abundance: -; v_gene: TRBV19; CDR3aa: CASSIGPGTSGEQFF; CDR3nt: TGTGCCAGTAGTATCGGCCCCGGGACTAGCGGCGAGCAGTTCTTC
j_gene: TRBJ2-1; d_gene: -; abundance: -; v_gene: TRBV7-9; CDR3aa: CASSSQGSVWVNEQFF; CDR3nt: TGTGCCAGCAGCTCCCAAGGGTCCGTTTGGGTGAATGAGCAGTTCTTC
j_gene: TRBJ2-7; d_gene: -; abundance: -; v_gene: TRBV2; CDR3aa: CASTQGNYEQYF; CDR3nt: TGTGCCAGCACCCAGGGGAACTACGAGCAGTACTTC
j_gene: TRBJ2-1; d_gene: -; abundance: -; v_gene: TRBV7-9; CDR3aa: CASSPPPNNEQFF; CDR3nt: TGTGCCAGCAGCCCCCCACCCAACAATGAGCAGTTCTTC
j_gene: TRBJ2-7; d_gene: -; abundance: few; v_gene: TRBV14; CDR3aa: CASSRYRGGPYEQYF; CDR3nt: TGTGCCAGCAGCCGCTACCGAGGGGGTCCCTACGAGCAGTACTTC
j_gene: TRBJ2-3; d_gene: -; abundance: -; v_gene: TRBV27; CDR3aa: CASKKGNTDTQYF; CDR3nt: TGTGCCAGCAAAAAAGGGAACACAGATACGCAGTATTTT
j_gene: TRBJ2-2; d_gene: -; abundance: -; v_gene: TRBV5-4; CDR3aa: CASSPTPDTGELFF; CDR3nt: TGTGCCAGCAGCCCCACCCCGGACACCGGGGAGCTGTTTTTT
j_gene: TRBJ2-1; d_gene: -; abundance: -; v_gene: TRBV6-6; CDR3aa: CASSYSRAYEQFF; CDR3nt: TGTGCCAGCAGTTACTCTCGGGCGTATGAGCAGTTCTTC
j_gene: TRBJ2-2; d_gene: -; abundance: -; v_gene: TRBV10-3; CDR3aa: CAISERGVGELFF; CDR3nt: TGTGCCATCAGTGAGCGAGGGGTCGGGGAGCTGTTTTTT
j_gene: TRBJ2-5; d_gene: -; abundance: many; v_gene: TRBV5-5; CDR3aa: CASSFGGEQETQYF; CDR3nt: TGTGCCAGCAGCTTCGGCGGGGAACAAGAGACCCAGTACTTC
j_gene: TRBJ1-3; d_gene: TRBD1; abundance: -; v_gene: TRBV7-6; CDR3aa: CASSLEFRQQNRGTIYF; CDR3nt: TGTGCCAGCAGCTTAGAATTTAGGCAACAAAACAGGGGAACCATATATTTT
j_gene: TRBJ2-7; d_gene: -; abundance: -; v_gene: TRBV18; CDR3aa: CASSPGVSSYEQYF; CDR3nt: TGTGCCAGCTCACCAGGGGTTAGCTCCTACGAGCAGTACTTC
j_gene: TRBJ1-2; d_gene: TRBD1; abundance: -; v_gene: TRBV7-3; CDR3aa: CASSPKGTGVTYGYTF; CDR3nt: TGTGCCAGCAGCCCGAAGGGGACAGGGGTAACCTATGGCTACACCTTC
j_gene: TRBJ2-1; d_gene: -; abundance: -; v_gene: TRBV7-8; CDR3aa: CASARAGFAQFF; CDR3nt: TGTGCCAGCGCACGAGCCGGGTTTGCGCAGTTCTTC
j_gene: TRBJ2-7; d_gene: -; abundance: -; v_gene: TRBV1; CDR3aa: CTSSQVGLAGSEQYF; CDR3nt: TGCACCAGCAGCCAAGTGGGACTAGCTGGTAGCGAGCAGTACTTC
j_gene: TRBJ1-6; d_gene: -; abundance: -; v_gene: TRBV5-1; CDR3aa: CASSDPSGGSNSPLHF; CDR3nt: TGCGCCAGCAGCGACCCCTCGGGAGGGTCTAATTCACCCCTCCACTTT
j_gene: TRBJ1-1; d_gene: -; abundance: many; v_gene: TRBV10-2; CDR3aa: CASSESVWGTLNTEAFF; CDR3nt: TGCGCCAGCAGTGAGTCCGTTTGGGGCACTTTGAACACTGAAGCTTTCTTT
j_gene: TRBJ2-3; d_gene: TRBD2; abundance: once; v_gene: TRBV5-1; CDR3aa: CASSLAGVGPDTQYF; CDR3nt: TGCGCCAGCAGCTTAGCGGGAGTTGGGCCAGATACGCAGTATTTT
j_gene: TRBJ2-3; d_gene: -; abundance: -; v_gene: TRBV6-5; CDR3aa: CASSSTGTADTQYF; CDR3nt: TGTGCCAGCAGTTCTACAGGCACGGCAGATACGCAGTATTTT
j_gene: TRBJ2-1; d_gene: -; abundance: -; v_gene: TRBV5-1; CDR3aa: CASARGSASYNEQFF; CDR3nt: TGCGCCAGCGCAAGGGGGTCAGCTTCCTACAATGAGCAGTTCTTC
j_gene: TRBJ1-1; d_gene: -; abundance: -; v_gene: TRBV27; CDR3aa: CASSLTTGWATEAFF; CDR3nt: TGTGCCAGCAGTTTAACGACAGGCTGGGCCACTGAAGCTTTCTTT
j_gene: TRBJ2-3; d_gene: -; abundance: -; v_gene: TRBV5-4; CDR3aa: CASSLGGTDTQYF; CDR3nt: TGTGCCAGCAGCTTGGGTGGCACAGATACGCAGTATTTT
j_gene: TRBJ2-1; d_gene: -; abundance: -; v_gene: TRBV19; CDR3aa: CASSIDVDVMTGQFF; CDR3nt: TGTGCCAGTAGTATAGATGTGGATGTCATGACGGGGCAGTTCTTC
j_gene: TRBJ1-2; d_gene: TRBD1; abundance: -; v_gene: TRBV5-1; CDR3aa: CASSPTGELDGYTF; CDR3nt: TGCGCCAGCAGCCCGACAGGGGAATTGGATGGCTACACCTTC
j_gene: TRBJ2-1; d_gene: TRBD2; abundance: -; v_gene: TRBV5-1; CDR3aa: CASSLRTSGTDEQFF; CDR3nt: TGCGCCAGCAGCTTACGGACTAGCGGGACGGATGAGCAGTTCTTC
j_gene: TRBJ2-5; d_gene: TRBD2; abundance: -; v_gene: TRBV9; CDR3aa: CASSVGASAGDVETQYF; CDR3nt: TGTGCCAGCAGCGTTGGGGCCTCGGCGGGAGACGTAGAGACCCAGTACTTC
j_gene: TRBJ1-2; d_gene: -; abundance: -; v_gene: TRBV7-2; CDR3aa: CASSPGVGGEGYTF; CDR3nt: TGTGCCAGCAGCCCTGGAGTAGGGGGAGAGGGCTACACCTTC
j_gene: TRBJ2-1; d_gene: TRBD2; abundance: -; v_gene: TRBV5-4; CDR3aa: CASSLSGWMNNEQFF; CDR3nt: TGTGCCAGCAGCCTTAGCGGGTGGATGAACAATGAGCAGTTCTTC
j_gene: TRBJ2-2; d_gene: TRBD2; abundance: -; v_gene: TRBV9; CDR3aa: CASSPLADDGTGELFF; CDR3nt: TGTGCCAGCAGCCCCCTAGCGGACGATGGCACCGGGGAGCTGTTTTTT
j_gene: TRBJ1-5; d_gene: -; abundance: few; v_gene: TRBV14; CDR3aa: CASSLNQPQHF; CDR3nt: TGTGCCAGCAGCCTCAATCAGCCCCAGCATTTT
j_gene: TRBJ1-2; d_gene: TRBD1; abundance: -; v_gene: TRBV27; CDR3aa: CASIGSTGDSYGYTF; CDR3nt: TGTGCCAGCATAGGATCCACAGGGGATAGCTATGGCTACACCTTC
j_gene: TRBJ2-7; d_gene: -; abundance: -; v_gene: TRBV29-1; CDR3aa: CSVGKSSYEQYF; CDR3nt: TGCAGCGTTGGTAAGTCATCCTACGAGCAGTACTTC
j_gene: TRBJ1-1; d_gene: -; abundance: -; v_gene: TRBV11-2; CDR3aa: CASSYRARFTEAFF; CDR3nt: TGTGCCAGCAGCTACAGGGCCAGGTTCACTGAAGCTTTCTTT
j_gene: TRBJ2-1; d_gene: TRBD2; abundance: -; v_gene: TRBV27; CDR3aa: CASSLLPPGLGFNEQFF; CDR3nt: TGTGCCAGCAGTTTATTGCCCCCGGGACTAGGATTCAATGAGCAGTTCTTC
j_gene: TRBJ2-3; d_gene: TRBD2; abundance: -; v_gene: TRBV2; CDR3aa: CASSAGSGREYF; CDR3nt: TGTGCCAGCAGTGCGGGTAGCGGGAGGGAGTATTTT
j_gene: TRBJ1-1; d_gene: -; abundance: many; v_gene: TRBV30; CDR3aa: CAWSRTAGTEAFF; CDR3nt: TGTGCCTGGTCCCGGACAGCTGGGACTGAAGCTTTCTTT
j_gene: TRBJ1-1; d_gene: -; abundance: -; v_gene: TRBV5-1; CDR3aa: CASSLGGEAFF; CDR3nt: TGCGCCAGCAGCTTGGGAGGGGAAGCTTTCTTT
j_gene: TRBJ2-6; d_gene: -; abundance: few; v_gene: TRBV28; CDR3aa: CASNLGASSSGANVLTF; CDR3nt: TGTGCCAGCAACCTCGGGGCTAGTTCCTCTGGGGCCAACGTCCTGACTTTC
j_gene: TRBJ2-6; d_gene: -; abundance: -; v_gene: TRBV18; CDR3aa: CASSPEVSSGANVLTF; CDR3nt: TGTGCCAGCTCACCGGAGGTGAGCTCTGGGGCCAACGTCCTGACTTTC
j_gene: TRBJ2-1; d_gene: TRBD2; abundance: -; v_gene: TRBV5-4; CDR3aa: CASSPGTSGDNEQFF; CDR3nt: TGTGCCAGCAGCCCTGGGACTAGCGGCGACAATGAGCAGTTCTTC
j_gene: TRBJ2-7; d_gene: -; abundance: -; v_gene: TRBV7-9; CDR3aa: CASSLGVGSRGEQYF; CDR3nt: TGTGCCAGCAGCTTAGGCGTAGGTTCACGGGGCGAGCAGTACTTC
j_gene: TRBJ2-6; d_gene: -; abundance: -; v_gene: TRBV5-1; CDR3aa: CASSTHRDGANVLTF; CDR3nt: TGCGCCAGCAGCACCCACAGGGATGGGGCCAACGTCCTGACTTTC
j_gene: TRBJ2-5; d_gene: -; abundance: -; v_gene: TRBV28; CDR3aa: CASSLKRGGGETQYF; CDR3nt: TGTGCCAGCAGTTTGAAAAGGGGTGGGGGAGAGACCCAGTACTTC
j_gene: TRBJ1-1; d_gene: -; abundance: -; v_gene: TRBV5-4; CDR3aa: CASSSATVRTEAFF; CDR3nt: TGTGCCAGCAGCTCGGCGACAGTGAGGACTGAAGCTTTCTTT
j_gene: TRBJ1-1; d_gene: -; abundance: -; v_gene: TRBV5-1; CDR3aa: CASSLRPGGNRMNTEAFF; CDR3nt: TGCGCCAGCAGCTTGCGGCCAGGCGGAAATAGGATGAACACTGAAGCTTTCTTT
j_gene: TRBJ1-6; d_gene: -; abundance: -; v_gene: TRBV10-3; CDR3aa: CAISENGQRNSPLHF; CDR3nt: TGTGCCATCAGCGAAAACGGGCAGAGAAATTCACCCCTCCACTTT
j_gene: TRBJ2-7; d_gene: TRBD2; abundance: once; v_gene: TRBV10-3; CDR3aa: CAISGVTSEYEQYF; CDR3nt: TGTGCCATCAGTGGGGTGACTAGCGAATACGAGCAGTACTTC
j_gene: TRBJ2-7; d_gene: TRBD2; abundance: -; v_gene: TRBV7-2; CDR3aa: CASSTSGTSNYEQYF; CDR3nt: TGTGCCAGCAGCACCTCCGGGACTAGTAATTACGAGCAGTACTTC
j_gene: TRBJ2-3; d_gene: TRBD2; abundance: -; v_gene: TRBV9; CDR3aa: CASSVDGRAQDTQYF; CDR3nt: TGTGCCAGCAGCGTAGACGGGAGGGCCCAAGATACGCAGTATTTT
j_gene: TRBJ2-7; d_gene: TRBD2; abundance: once; v_gene: TRBV6-1; CDR3aa: CASSVGAGPGFYEQYF; CDR3nt: TGTGCCAGCAGTGTGGGAGCGGGACCGGGCTTCTACGAGCAGTACTTC
j_gene: TRBJ2-1; d_gene: -; abundance: -; v_gene: TRBV18; CDR3aa: CASSPQTRLRYNEQFF; CDR3nt: TGTGCCAGCTCACCGCAGACTAGGCTCCGTTACAATGAGCAGTTCTTC
j_gene: TRBJ2-7; d_gene: TRBD1; abundance: -; v_gene: TRBV11-2; CDR3aa: CASSLGPGTEGYEQYF; CDR3nt: TGTGCCAGCAGCTTAGGACCCGGGACAGAGGGCTACGAGCAGTACTTC
j_gene: TRBJ2-3; d_gene: TRBD2; abundance: -; v_gene: TRBV5-1; CDR3aa: CASSTSGRAGPDTQYF; CDR3nt: TGCGCCAGCAGCACCAGCGGGAGGGCCGGGCCAGATACGCAGTATTTT
j_gene: TRBJ2-7; d_gene: -; abundance: -; v_gene: TRBV6-6; CDR3aa: CASSYSQWDEQYF; CDR3nt: TGTGCCAGCAGTTACTCTCAGTGGGACGAGCAGTACTTC
j_gene: TRBJ2-7; d_gene: -; abundance: -; v_gene: TRBV13; CDR3aa: CASSLGSAYEQYF; CDR3nt: TGTGCCAGCAGCTTAGGCTCCGCCTACGAGCAGTACTTC
j_gene: TRBJ2-1; d_gene: TRBD1; abundance: -; v_gene: TRBV11-2; CDR3aa: CASSTGGTGVYNEQFF; CDR3nt: TGTGCCAGCAGCACGGGGGGGACAGGGGTTTACAATGAGCAGTTCTTC
j_gene: TRBJ2-5; d_gene: TRBD1; abundance: -; v_gene: TRBV19; CDR3aa: CASSGWGQGVLETQYF; CDR3nt: TGTGCCAGTAGTGGTTGGGGGCAGGGGGTACTAGAGACCCAGTACTTC
j_gene: TRBJ2-3; d_gene: TRBD2; abundance: -; v_gene: TRBV2; CDR3aa: CASSHLTSGRADTQYF; CDR3nt: TGTGCCAGCAGCCATCTTACTAGCGGGAGAGCAGATACGCAGTATTTT